The sequence of this T cell receptor (beta chain) was determined in a study of human T cells and chemical hapten exposure. Time point defined: pre-sensitization, week 0. Treatment here: therapeutic diphenylcyclopropenone sensitization with weekly scalp DPC. This clonotype was detected a few times. CDR1 is SEHNR and CDR2 is FQNEAQ in the germline V gene (reference sequence). Trimming removed 0 bases from V and 5 bases from J, with 20 bases in between. This CDR3 comprises 18 residues. TCRdb reprocessed the RACE reads via MiXCR and lists one record per CDR3 protein. The table shows 250,000 to 300,000 distinct CDR3 sequences, with roughly 8% occurring only once.

The chain links TRBV7-9 to TRBJ2-1, with a tentative D call TRBD1 (5 bases). This sequence originates from a man younger than 35 with alopecia areata. Some clones in this sample may be carry-over from other donors' samples. The material sequenced was whole blood, taken in connection with sensitization to the hapten diphenylcyclopropenone (DPC). The CDR3 is CASSLARGKGISNNEQFF. The CDR3 DNA sequence: TGTGCCAGCAGCTTAGCAAGGGGAAAAGGGATTTCGAACAATGAGCAGTTCTTC.